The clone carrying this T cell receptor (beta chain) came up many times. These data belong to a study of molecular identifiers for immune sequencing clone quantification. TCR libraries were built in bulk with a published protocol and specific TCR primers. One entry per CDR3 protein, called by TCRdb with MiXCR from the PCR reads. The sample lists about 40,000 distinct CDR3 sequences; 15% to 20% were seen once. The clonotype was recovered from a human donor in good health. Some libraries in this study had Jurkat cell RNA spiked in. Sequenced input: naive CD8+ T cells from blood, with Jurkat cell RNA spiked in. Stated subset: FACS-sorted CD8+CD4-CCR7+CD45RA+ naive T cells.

The CDR3 protein is CASTQGGGYEQYF. CDR3 coding DNA: TGTGCCAGCACCCAGGGTGGTGGATACGAGCAGTACTTC. The chain recombines TRBV7-9 with TRBJ2-7, with a tentative D call TRBD1 (5 bases). Germline loops: CDR1 SEHNR, CDR2 FQNEAQ (reference sequence). CDR3 size: 13 residues. Trimming removed 7 bases at V and 4 bases at J, with 14 bases between.